The rows below give T cell receptor beta chains drawn from one sample of a study of CD8 T cells in Susac syndrome. TCRdb reanalysed the immunoSEQ multiplex PCR reads using MiXCR and keeps one entry per CDR3 protein. The table has 160,000 or so distinct CDR3 sequences, 95% seen once; the top ten hold 0.16%. What was sequenced was CD4+ T cells from PBMCs. The source of these receptors is a human donor with Susac syndrome. The CDR3 runs from the conserved cysteine through the conserved F or W. D genes are given only for firm matches. Only some rows state a clone size, as once, few, many or a class for expanded clones.

D: TRBD1; V: TRBV20-1; size: -; J: TRBJ1-2; DNA: TGCAGTGCTAGAGGCCGACAGGGTCACTATGGCTACACCTTC; CDR3: CSARGRQGHYGYTF
D: -; V: TRBV5-1; size: -; J: TRBJ2-5; DNA: TGCGCCAGCAGCCCAGACGGGGGAGATCAAGAGACCCAGTACTTC; CDR3: CASSPDGGDQETQYF
D: TRBD1; V: TRBV5-6; size: -; J: TRBJ1-5; DNA: TGTGCCAGCAGCCTTACAGGGGGCAAGGCCCAGCATTTT; CDR3: CASSLTGGKAQHF
D: -; V: TRBV11-3; size: -; J: TRBJ2-2; DNA: TGTGCCAGCAGCTCCAGGCCCGGGGAGCTGTTTTTT; CDR3: CASSSRPGELFF
D: -; V: TRBV29-1; size: -; J: TRBJ2-1; DNA: TGCAGCGTTGGACACAGGCCCAATGAGCAGTTCTTC; CDR3: CSVGHRPNEQFF
D: TRBD2; V: TRBV3-1; size: -; J: TRBJ2-7; DNA: TGTGCCAGCAGCCGGAGCGGGGGGCGGAACGAGCAGTACTTC; CDR3: CASSRSGGRNEQYF
D: -; V: TRBV9; size: -; J: TRBJ2-7; DNA: TGTGCCAGCAGCCCCCGACGGGGCGAGCAGTACTTC; CDR3: CASSPRRGEQYF
D: TRBD1; V: TRBV4-1; size: -; J: TRBJ2-7; DNA: TGCGCCAGCAGCCAAGGAAGGACAGGGGTCTACGAGCAGTACTTC; CDR3: CASSQGRTGVYEQYF
D: -; V: TRBV5-4; size: -; J: TRBJ2-2; DNA: TGTGCCAGCAACGGACCCGGGGAGCTGTTTTTT; CDR3: CASNGPGELFF
D: TRBD2; V: TRBV12-3/TRBV12-4; size: -; J: TRBJ2-1; DNA: TGTGCCAGCAGCCTCATCGGGGGGGTGGAGCAGTTCTTC; CDR3: CASSLIGGVEQFF
D: -; V: TRBV20-1; size: -; J: TRBJ2-5; DNA: TGCAGTCCCACGGGCGCCAGCCAAGAGACCCAGTACTTC; CDR3: CSPTGASQETQYF
D: -; V: TRBV19; size: once; J: TRBJ2-5; DNA: TGTGCCAGTAGTATTGGGGGGGGGCTCCAAGAGACCCAGTACTTC; CDR3: CASSIGGGLQETQYF
D: -; V: TRBV29-1; size: -; J: TRBJ1-5; DNA: TGCAGCTACTCCGGGACTGCCGGGCCCCAGCATTTT; CDR3: CSYSGTAGPQHF
D: -; V: TRBV20-1; size: -; J: TRBJ2-5; DNA: TGCAGTGCTAGGGGGTCACCTGGGGAGACCCAGTACTTC; CDR3: CSARGSPGETQYF
D: -; V: TRBV4-2; size: -; J: TRBJ2-1; DNA: TGTGCCAGCAGCCGGACAGTCAATGAGCAGTTCTTC; CDR3: CASSRTVNEQFF
D: -; V: TRBV19; size: -; J: TRBJ1-1; DNA: TGTGCCAGTAGTCCGGACGTCCTAAGGACTGAAGCTTTCTTT; CDR3: CASSPDVLRTEAFF
D: -; V: TRBV12-3/TRBV12-4; size: -; J: TRBJ2-1; DNA: TGTGCCAGCAGTTTCTCGGCCGGCCTTTCCTCCTACAATGAGCAGTTCTTC; CDR3: CASSFSAGLSSYNEQFF
D: -; V: TRBV4-2; size: -; J: TRBJ2-7; DNA: TGTGCCAGCAGCCAAGAAGTGGGTCGGCACGAGCAGTACTTC; CDR3: CASSQEVGRHEQYF
D: -; V: TRBV3-1; size: -; J: TRBJ1-1; DNA: TGTGCCAGCAGCCAAGCGTCAGGGAACACTGAAGCTTTCTTT; CDR3: CASSQASGNTEAFF
D: -; V: TRBV7-6; size: -; J: TRBJ1-5; DNA: TGTGCCAGCAGCTTACTACAGGGCGCTCAGCCCCAGCATTTT; CDR3: CASSLLQGAQPQHF
D: TRBD2; V: TRBV4-2; size: -; J: TRBJ2-3; DNA: TGTGCCAGCAGGGATAGCGGGGGGGCAGGTCACGATACGCAGTATTTT; CDR3: CASRDSGGAGHDTQYF
D: -; V: TRBV7-9; size: -; J: TRBJ2-7; DNA: TGTGCCAGCAGCTTAGGGTCAGGGGCCCCGTACGAGCAGTACTTC; CDR3: CASSLGSGAPYEQYF
D: -; V: TRBV20-1; size: -; J: TRBJ2-6; DNA: TGCAGTGCTAGGGACGCTGGGGCCAACGTCCTGACTTTC; CDR3: CSARDAGANVLTF
D: -; V: TRBV3-1; size: -; J: TRBJ2-2; DNA: TGTGCCAGCAGCCCACGAGGGGCCGGGGAGCTGTTTTTT; CDR3: CASSPRGAGELFF
D: -; V: TRBV29-1; size: -; J: TRBJ1-2; DNA: TGCAGCGTTGAAAGCGTGCCACTTGACTATGGCTACACCTTC; CDR3: CSVESVPLDYGYTF
D: -; V: TRBV19; size: -; J: TRBJ1-1; DNA: TGTGCCAGTAGCTACCAAGGGGTGGCCACTGAAGCTTTCTTT; CDR3: CASSYQGVATEAFF
D: -; V: TRBV27; size: -; J: TRBJ1-5; DNA: TGTGCCAGCAGTTTAACCAGAGATCAGCCCCAGCATTTT; CDR3: CASSLTRDQPQHF
D: -; V: TRBV7-3; size: -; J: TRBJ1-6; DNA: TGTGCCAGCAGAGGGGGGGGTAATTCACCCCTCCACTTT; CDR3: CASRGGGNSPLHF
D: -; V: TRBV19; size: -; J: TRBJ2-2; DNA: TGTGCCAGTAGTCGAGGAAGGGCCGGGGAGCTGTTTTTT; CDR3: CASSRGRAGELFF
D: -; V: TRBV12-3/TRBV12-4; size: -; J: TRBJ1-2; DNA: TGTGCCAGCAGCTTGGCGGGTGACCCCTATGGCTACACCTTC; CDR3: CASSLAGDPYGYTF
D: -; V: TRBV29-1; size: -; J: TRBJ2-7; DNA: TGCAGCGTTAATCTGAAGGGCTACGAGCAGTACTTC; CDR3: CSVNLKGYEQYF
D: TRBD1; V: TRBV18; size: -; J: TRBJ2-5; DNA: TGTGCCAGCTCCCCGGAACAGGGGGCAGAGACCCAGTACTTC; CDR3: CASSPEQGAETQYF
D: TRBD1; V: TRBV19; size: few; J: TRBJ1-5; DNA: TGTGCCAGTAGCAACCGCAGGGGGGGCAATCAGCCCCAGCATTTT; CDR3: CASSNRRGGNQPQHF
D: -; V: TRBV5-1; size: few; J: TRBJ2-5; DNA: TGTGCCAGTAGTTCCGGGTTCCAAGAGACCCAGTACTTC; CDR3: CASSSGFQETQYF
D: -; V: TRBV20-1; size: -; J: TRBJ2-7; DNA: TGCAGTGCTAGGGAGAGGGTCATTACTAGCCCCTACGAGCAGTACTTC; CDR3: CSARERVITSPYEQYF